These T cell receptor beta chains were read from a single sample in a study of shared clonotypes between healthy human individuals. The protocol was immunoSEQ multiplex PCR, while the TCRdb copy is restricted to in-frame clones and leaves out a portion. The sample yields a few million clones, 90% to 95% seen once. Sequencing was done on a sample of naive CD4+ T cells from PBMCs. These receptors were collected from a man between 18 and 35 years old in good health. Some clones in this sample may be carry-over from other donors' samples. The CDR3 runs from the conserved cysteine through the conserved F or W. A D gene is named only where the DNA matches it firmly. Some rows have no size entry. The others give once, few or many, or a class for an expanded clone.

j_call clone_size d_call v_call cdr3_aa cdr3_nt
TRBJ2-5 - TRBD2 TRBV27 CASSSAPSGRAIQETQYF TGTGCCAGCAGTTCAGCCCCTAGCGGGAGGGCCATCCAAGAGACCCAGTACTTC
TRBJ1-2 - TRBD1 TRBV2 CASRSSGTGAGGYTF TGTGCCAGCAGGTCATCCGGGACAGGGGCCGGTGGCTACACCTTC
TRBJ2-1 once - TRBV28 CAIQADPSYNEQFF TGTGCCATCCAGGCGGACCCCTCCTACAATGAGCAGTTCTTC
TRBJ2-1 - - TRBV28 CASGFSYNEQFF TGTGCCAGCGGGTTCTCCTACAATGAGCAGTTCTTC
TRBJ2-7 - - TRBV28 CASSLPSGSSYEQYF TGTGCCAGCAGTTTACCCAGCGGAAGCTCCTACGAGCAGTACTTC
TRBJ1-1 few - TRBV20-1 CSAPGGTEAFF TGCAGTGCTCCCGGGGGAACTGAAGCTTTCTTT
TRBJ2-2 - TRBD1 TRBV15 CATSRDRGTGILLAISKLFF TGTGCCACCAGCAGAGATCGTGGGACAGGGATCCTTCTGGCCATATCGAAGCTGTTTTTT
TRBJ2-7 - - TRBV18 CASSTAHLTYEQYF TGTGCCAGCTCAACCGCACACCTAACCTACGAGCAGTACTTC
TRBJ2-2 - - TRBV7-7 CASSDGGTGELFF TGTGCCAGCAGCGATGGGGGGACCGGGGAGCTGTTTTTT
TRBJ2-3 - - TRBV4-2 CASSEEGLRADTQYF TGTGCCAGCAGCGAAGAGGGACTCAGAGCAGATACGCAGTATTTT
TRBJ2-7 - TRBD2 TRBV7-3 CASSDPGTSVYEQYF TGTGCCAGCAGCGACCCCGGGACTAGCGTCTACGAGCAGTACTTC
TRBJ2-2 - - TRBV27 CASSLLNPPGYTGELFF TGTGCCAGCAGTTTACTCAATCCCCCAGGGTACACCGGGGAGCTGTTTTTT
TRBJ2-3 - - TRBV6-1 CASSETASTDTQYF TGTGCCAGCAGTGAGACAGCTAGCACAGATACGCAGTATTTT
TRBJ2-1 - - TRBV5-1 CASSGLAASNNEQFF TGCGCCAGCAGCGGTCTAGCCGCCAGTAACAATGAGCAGTTCTTC
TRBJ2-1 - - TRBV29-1 CSVGPPRGLGFRGQFF TGCAGCGTCGGGCCCCCCCGGGGACTGGGTTTTAGGGGGCAGTTCTTC
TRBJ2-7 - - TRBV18 CASSPQGSEQYF TGTGCCAGCTCACCCCAGGGCTCCGAGCAGTACTTC
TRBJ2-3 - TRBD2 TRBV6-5 CASTPSGGDTQYF TGTGCCAGCACCCCTAGCGGAGGGGATACGCAGTATTTT
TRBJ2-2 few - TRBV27 CASSPGPGRTNTGELFF TGTGCCAGCAGTCCGGGACCGGGACGGACGAACACCGGGGAGCTGTTTTTT
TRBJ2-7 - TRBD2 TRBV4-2 CASSQSPGTTNYEQYF TGTGCCAGCAGCCAATCTCCGGGGACTACGAACTACGAGCAGTACTTC
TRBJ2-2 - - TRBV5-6 CASRGRTVTGELFF TGTGCCAGCAGGGGTCGGACAGTTACCGGGGAGCTGTTTTTT
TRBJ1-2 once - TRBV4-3 CASSQERQRGYTF TGCGCCAGCAGCCAAGAACGGCAGAGGGGCTACACCTTC
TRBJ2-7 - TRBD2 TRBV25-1 CASSDRLASQYF TGTGCCAGCAGTGACAGACTAGCGTCGCAGTACTTC
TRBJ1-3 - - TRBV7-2 CASSLAFVSSGNTIYF TGTGCCAGCAGCTTAGCGTTCGTCAGCTCTGGAAACACCATATATTTT
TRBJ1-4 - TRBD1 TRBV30 CAWSAGTGPNEKLFF TGTGCCTGGAGTGCCGGGACAGGGCCTAATGAAAAACTGTTTTTT
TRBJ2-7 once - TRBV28 CASSLWQGPSYEQYF TGTGCCAGCAGTTTATGGCAGGGGCCCTCCTACGAGCAGTACTTC
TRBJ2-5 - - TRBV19 CASSQRVPETQYF TGTGCCAGTAGTCAGCGGGTCCCAGAGACCCAGTACTTC
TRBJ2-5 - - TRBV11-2 CASSLDPWTASQETQYF TGTGCCAGCAGCTTAGATCCCTGGACAGCAAGCCAAGAGACCCAGTACTTC
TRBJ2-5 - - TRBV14 CASSQDLRMTQYF TGTGCCAGCAGCCAAGATCTCAGGATGACCCAGTACTTC
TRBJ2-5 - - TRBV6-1 CASSGQNEETQYF TGTGCCAGCAGTGGACAGAACGAAGAGACCCAGTACTTC
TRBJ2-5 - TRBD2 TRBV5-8 CASSSGLAGYFETQYF TGTGCCAGCAGCTCTGGACTAGCGGGATACTTTGAGACCCAGTACTTC
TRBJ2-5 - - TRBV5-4 CASRQTQEGRETQYF TGTGCCAGCAGACAGACCCAGGAGGGTAGGGAGACCCAGTACTTC
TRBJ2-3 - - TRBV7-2 CASSTKGRPGTDTQYF TGTGCCAGCAGCACAAAGGGACGGCCCGGCACAGATACGCAGTATTTT
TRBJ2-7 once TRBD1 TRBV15 CATSRDQGAWNEQYF TGTGCCACCAGCAGGGATCAGGGGGCGTGGAACGAGCAGTACTTC
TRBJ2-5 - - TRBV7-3 CASSQQGPPRGRETQYF TGTGCCAGCAGCCAACAAGGGCCCCCCCGGGGGCGAGAGACCCAGTACTTC
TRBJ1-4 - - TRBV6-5 CASSSRPSHEKLFF TGTGCCAGCAGTTCCAGACCGTCCCATGAAAAACTGTTTTTT
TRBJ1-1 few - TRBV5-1 CASSLNMNTEAFF TGCGCCAGCAGCTTAAACATGAACACTGAAGCTTTCTTT
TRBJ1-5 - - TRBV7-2 CASSFGPGGDQPQHF TGTGCCAGCAGCTTCGGACCCGGGGGGGATCAGCCCCAGCATTTT
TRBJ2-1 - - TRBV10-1 CASSLGGAVNEQFF TGCGCCAGCAGTTTGGGGGGCGCAGTTAATGAGCAGTTCTTC
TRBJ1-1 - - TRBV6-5 CASSRTGTAEAFF TGTGCCAGCAGTCGAACGGGGACGGCTGAAGCTTTCTTT
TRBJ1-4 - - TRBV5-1 CASSRAPGRSNEKLFF TGCGCCAGCAGCCGTGCTCCGGGACGGTCTAATGAAAAACTGTTTTTT
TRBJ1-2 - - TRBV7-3 CASSHRDNYGYTF TGTGCCAGCAGCCACCGGGACAACTATGGCTACACCTTC
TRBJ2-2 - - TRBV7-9 CASSPQGGELFF TGTGCCAGCAGCCCCCAAGGTGGGGAGCTGTTTTTT